The rows below give T cell receptor beta chains drawn from one sample of a study of post-analysis software for immune sequencing data. TCRdb called the PCR reads again in MiXCR, with one record for every CDR3 protein. The sample lists 450,000 to 700,000 distinct CDR3 sequences, 44% occurring once. The material sequenced was blood. The receptors come from a girl under 18 with multiple sclerosis. CDR3s include the opening cysteine and the closing phenylalanine or tryptophan. A D gene is named only where the DNA matches it firmly. Not all rows give a size; the values are once, few, many and, for expanded clones, a class.

J gene | clone size | V gene | D gene | CDR3 protein | CDR3 DNA
TRBJ2-7 | few | TRBV20-1 | TRBD1 | CSAARTGNEQYF | TGCAGTGCTGCCCGGACAGGGAACGAGCAGTACTTC
TRBJ2-1 | . | TRBV7-2 | . | CASSLTGGTYNEQFF | TGTGCCAGCAGCTTAACAGGTGGGACCTACAATGAGCAGTTCTTC
TRBJ2-1 | few | TRBV4-1 | TRBD2 | CASGERLAGVYNEQFF | TGCGCCAGCGGGGAGAGACTAGCGGGAGTTTACAATGAGCAGTTCTTC
TRBJ2-1 | . | TRBV4-1 | . | CASSQDRRTLNSDEQFF | TGCGCCAGCAGCCAAGATCGGCGGACGTTGAATTCCGATGAGCAGTTCTTC
TRBJ1-1 | few | TRBV10-3 | . | CAITPGPPYGGTEAFF | TGTGCCATCACTCCGGGACCCCCCTATGGGGGCACTGAAGCTTTCTTT
TRBJ2-1 | . | TRBV11-3 | . | CASSLRAGGAGQFF | TGTGCCAGCAGCTTAAGGGCGGGTGGAGCCGGGCAGTTCTTC
TRBJ2-7 | few | TRBV20-1 | . | CSAESHEDYEQYF | TGCAGTGCCGAGTCCCACGAAGACTACGAGCAGTACTTC
TRBJ1-2 | . | TRBV5-6 | . | CASSPFSGNYGYTF | TGTGCCAGCAGCCCATTTTCGGGGAACTATGGCTACACCTTC
TRBJ1-5 | . | TRBV12-3/TRBV12-4 | . | CASSPAGVRGGQGNQPQHF | TGTGCCAGCAGTCCCGCAGGGGTCAGGGGAGGTCAGGGCAATCAGCCCCAGCATTTT
TRBJ2-5 | few | TRBV27 | . | CASSSFSVKETQYF | TGTGCCAGCAGCTCCTTTTCTGTTAAAGAGACCCAGTACTTC
TRBJ1-1 | . | TRBV4-1 | . | CASSHEGTSGAEAFF | TGCGCCAGCAGCCATGAAGGGACATCCGGCGCTGAAGCTTTCTTT
TRBJ2-7 | . | TRBV4-1 | TRBD2 | CASRAAGGVKPYEQYF | TGTGCCAGCAGAGCCGCGGGGGGGGTTAAGCCCTACGAGCAGTACTTC
TRBJ2-7 | few | TRBV10-2 | TRBD2 | CASSESRTSGVPMSEQYF | TGCGCCAGCAGTGAGTCCCGGACTAGCGGAGTCCCTATGAGCGAGCAGTACTTC
TRBJ2-7 | . | TRBV3-1 | . | CASSQAGGPLTYEQYF | TGTGCCAGCAGCCAAGCCGGAGGACCCCTTACCTACGAGCAGTACTTC
TRBJ2-3 | . | TRBV5-1 | . | CASSLTDMQYF | TGCGCCAGCAGTCTTACAGATATGCAGTATTTT